These 23 T cell receptor beta chains share one sample of origin, sequenced in a study of T-cell reconstitution after alpha-beta-depleted transplantation in children. TCRbeta library construction was performed incorporating unique molecular identifiers. TCRdb independently ran MiXCR on the PCR reads; one entry per CDR3 protein. The sample holds around 90,000 distinct CDR3 sequences, about a sixth seen once. This material consisted of PBMCs, mostly from graft donor cells, taken 180 days after TCRalphabeta/CD19-depleted stem cell transplant. The receptor source for this set is a male patient between 2 and 10 years old who had a stem cell transplant for acute lymphoblastic leukemia, so the T cells may come from the graft donor.

In this sample, this clonotype turned up a few times. This chain joins TRBV11-2 and TRBJ2-7; maybe TRBD2 (6 bases). This CDR3 is 15 amino acids long. Trimming stripped 2 bases from V and 5 bases from J, with 16 bases between. From germline, CDR1 is SGHAT and CDR2 FQNNGV. CDR3 sequence (DNA): TGTGCCAGCAGCTTAACTAGGAGGGGACTCGACGAGCAGTACTTC. This translates into CASSLTRRGLDEQYF.

This clonotype was picked up a small number of times. The rearrangement links TRBV7-2 to TRBJ2-7, with 7 positions matching TRBD1. The CDR3 totals 15 residues. Germline V gene data show CDR1 as SGHTA and CDR2 as FQGNSA. After removal of 2 bases from V and 1 base from J, the junction contained 5 bases not matched to a gene. The DNA of the CDR3 is TGTGCCAGCAGCTTACGCCCGGGACAGTCCTACGAGCAGTACTTC. It codes for CASSLRPGQSYEQYF.

This clonotype was picked up a small number of times. The chain employs TRBV30 and TRBJ2-2, with TRBD1 identical over 9 bases. Germline V gives CDR1 GTSNPN, CDR2 SVGIG (reference sequence). The J segment lost 5 bases and the V segment lost 8 bases, leaving 6 bases of the junction unmatched. This CDR3 has 13 residues. The CDR3 is CARTGTGTGELFF. The DNA for the CDR3 is TGTGCCCGTACCGGGACAGGGACCGGGGAGCTGTTTTTT.

The CDR3, as DNA: TGCGCCAGCAGTGAGTATGCGGGGGGCAGTTTCGATGAGCAGTTCTTC. Its protein product is CASSEYAGGSFDEQFF. The chain is built from TRBV10-2 and TRBJ2-1, with TRBD2 matching over 8 bases. Losses at the gene ends were 1 base for V and 8 bases for J; bases not matched to a gene: 10. The CDR3 consists of 16 residues. CDR1 WSHSY and CDR2 SAAADI come from the germline V gene.

This clonotype was seen just once. The genes are TRBV5-1 and TRBJ1-1, with D hard to call. In germline, CDR1 is SGHRS, CDR2 YFSETQ. The length of the CDR3 is 12 residues. V gave up 3 bases and J gave up 7 bases, with 10 bases separating them. CDR3 amino acids: CASSSNMGEAFF. The CDR3 DNA reads TGCGCCAGCAGCTCCAACATGGGTGAAGCTTTCTTT. Complete variable domain (other parts from reference TRBV5-1 and TRBJ1-1): KAGVTQTPRYLIKTRGQQVTLSCSPISGHRSVSWYQQTPGQGLQFLFEYFSETQRNKGNFPGRFSGRQFSNSRSEMNVSTLELGDSALYLCASSSNMGEAFFGQGTRLTVV.

This clonotype was detected a few times. V usage is TRBV11-2 and J usage is TRBJ1-1, with D possibly matching TRBD1 (5 bases). This CDR3 has 15 residues. Germline V lookup: CDR1 SGHAT, CDR2 FQNNGV. The germline V and J ends were trimmed by 1 base and 0 bases, with 9 bases remaining between them. Written as DNA, the CDR3 is TGTGCCAGCAGCTTAGGGACACTGATGAACACTGAAGCTTTCTTT. Its protein product is CASSLGTLMNTEAFF.

This clonotype was recorded a few times. The rearrangement uses TRBV7-9 and TRBJ2-7; weak D call: TRBD1 (5 bases). Germline loops: CDR1 SEHNR, CDR2 FQNEAQ (reference sequence). The ends were cut back, 7 bases at V and 2 bases at J, with 21 bases in the middle. The length of the CDR3 is 16 residues. CDR3: CASNPLGDSSPYEQYF. The DNA for the CDR3 is TGTGCCAGCAACCCCCTCGGAGACAGCTCCCCCTACGAGCAGTACTTC.

This clonotype was seen only a few times. This chain connects TRBV20-1 to TRBJ1-5; D is unresolved. V lost 6 bases to trimming and J lost 5 bases, with 8 bases between them. Germline values: CDR1 DFQATT, CDR2 SNEGSKA (reference sequence). This CDR3 is built from 11 residues. CDR3 sequence reads: CSARGDQPQHF. The CDR3 DNA is TGCAGTGCCCGAGGTGATCAGCCCCAGCATTTT.

As for this clonotype: The CDR3 ends on some other residue instead of the conserved phenylalanine or tryptophan, so this is likely a read error. V usage is TRBV5-1 and J usage is TRBJ2-1; 10 nucleotides match TRBD2. The junction had 7 bases not matched to a gene; V was cut back by 4 bases and J by 0 bases. This CDR3 is 17 amino acids long. Germline V CDR1 and CDR2: SGHRS, YFSETQ. This CDR3 is CASSPRLAGHSYNEQFC. DNA for the CDR3: TGCGCCAGCAGCCCGAGACTAGCGGGCCACTCCTACAATGAGCAGTTCTGC.

This rearrangement joins TRBV7-2 to TRBJ1-3, with D unresolved. This CDR3 has 14 residues. Germline V gives CDR1 SGHTA, CDR2 FQGNSA. Deletions cut 5 bases from V and 2 bases from J, with 10 bases between. The CDR3 nucleotides are TGTGCCAGCAGCCCTGTGGGCCCTGGAAACACCATATATTTT. This encodes CASSPVGPGNTIYF. The variable domain in full, with the rest retrieved from reference TRBV7-2 and TRBJ1-3, is GAGVSQSPSNKVTEKGKDVELRCDPISGHTALYWYRQSLGQGLEFLIYFQGNSAPDKSGLPSDRFSAERTGGSVSTLTIQRTQQEDSAVYLCASSPVGPGNTIYFGEGSWLTVV.

This clonotype has only a few counts. The chain is built from TRBV7-8 and TRBJ2-1, with 10 bases fitting TRBD2. Trimming removed 4 bases from V and 4 bases from J; junction bases left unmatched: 13. This CDR3 spans 18 amino acids. Germline assignment: CDR1 SGHVS and CDR2 FQNEAQ. CDR3 region: CASSSGISGGLLYNEQFF. CDR3 nucleotide sequence: TGTGCCAGCAGCTCCGGTATTAGCGGGGGGTTGTTGTACAATGAGCAGTTCTTC.

This clonotype was picked up a small number of times. The chain couples TRBV27 to TRBJ2-7; the D is unclear. This CDR3 is 11 amino acids long. V gave up 6 bases and J gave up 3 bases, with 6 bases separating them. Germline lookup yields CDR1 MNHEY and CDR2 SMNVEV (reference sequence). Here the CDR3 reads CASRFGYEQYF. The CDR3 DNA reads as TGTGCCAGCAGATTCGGCTACGAGCAGTACTTC.

There are a few counts of this clonotype. This chain uses TRBV7-6 with TRBJ2-5; no definite D call. This CDR3 region has 16 residues. With 1 base removed from V and 1 base from J, the gap between germline ends came to 13 bases. Germline V gene lookup returns CDR1 SGHVS and CDR2 FNYEAQ. The CDR3 DNA reads as TGTGCCAGCAGCTTAGAGGTGGCAGGCCCCCAAGAGACCCAGTACTTC. It is translated as CASSLEVAGPQETQYF.

The gene calls are TRBV24-1 and TRBJ2-3; 11 nucleotides match TRBD2. The CDR3 contains 19 residues. V trimming: 3 bases; J trimming: 4 bases; junction bases outside the gene matches: 14. Germline values: CDR1 KGHDR, CDR2 SFDVKD. The CDR3 here is CATSDVVPDSGGVPDTQYF. The CDR3 nucleotides read TGTGCCACCAGTGATGTAGTGCCCGATAGCGGGGGGGTCCCAGATACGCAGTATTTT.

The rearrangement uses TRBV7-2 and TRBJ1-1; D is unclear. The germline CDR1 and CDR2 sequences are SGHTA and FQGNSA. This CDR3 has 11 amino acids. Trimming stripped 7 bases from V and 8 bases from J, with 11 bases between. The CDR3 DNA reads TGTGCCAGCACCATTTTGGGCGAAGCTTTCTTT. This sequence encodes CASTILGEAFF.

This clonotype has more than one count but fewer than ten. This chain joins TRBV19 and TRBJ1-5, with D maybe TRBD1 (6 bases). There are 14 residues in the CDR3. Trimming took off 7 bases at V and 6 bases at J, with 16 bases between the two ends. Looked up from germline, CDR1 is LNHDA and CDR2 is SQIVND (reference sequence). CDR3 protein: CASIGGRYGQPQHF. The CDR3 region has the DNA TGTGCCAGTATAGGGGGACGGTACGGTCAGCCCCAGCATTTT.

This clonotype appeared a few times. The CDR3 loop reads CATSRTSTNGYTF. The CDR3 DNA reads TGTGCCACCAGCCGAACCTCAACCAATGGCTACACCTTC. The V call is TRBV24-1, the J call TRBJ1-2; D gene uncertain. The CDR3 runs 13 residues. CDR1 KGHDR and CDR2 SFDVKD come from the germline V gene. V was trimmed by 7 bases and J by 6 bases, leaving 14 bases between them.

This clonotype was counted only a few times. DNA of the CDR3: TGTGCCAGCAGTTACTCCGATGTTAGCTCTGGAAACACCATATATTTT. Protein sequence: CASSYSDVSSGNTIYF. This rearrangement joins TRBV6-5 to TRBJ1-3; D remains unclear. CDR1 MNHEY and CDR2 SVGAGI come from the germline V gene. V was shortened by 0 bases and J by 0 bases, with 9 bases between the two germline ends. The CDR3 length is 16 residues.

The rearrangement joins TRBV2 to TRBJ2-3; D perhaps matches TRBD2 (6 bases). Trimming cost V 7 bases and J 0 bases, with 11 bases left between them. The CDR3 extends over 14 amino acids. From germline, CDR1 is SNHLY and CDR2 FYNNEI. CDR3 region: CASNSGTSTDTQYF. CDR3 DNA sequence: TGTGCCAGCAATAGCGGTACTAGCACAGATACGCAGTATTTT.

This chain connects TRBV6-1 to TRBJ2-7, with 7 bases lining up with TRBD1. Germline V CDR1 and CDR2: MNHNS, SASEGT. The CDR3 consists of 14 residues. V trimming: 9 bases; J trimming: 2 bases; junction bases outside the gene matches: 10. CDR3 in DNA: TGTGCCAGAAGCAATTCGGACAGGACCTACGAGCAGTACTTC. Residues: CARSNSDRTYEQYF.

To note about this clonotype: A read error may produce the germline difference seen at one junction end. V and J are TRBV6-2 or TRBV6-3 and TRBJ2-7, with D perhaps matching TRBD2 (5 bases). The CDR3 runs 16 residues. Per germline, CDR1 MNHEY and CDR2 SVGEGT. CDR3 in amino acids: CACSYGSIGFAYEQYF. CDR3 nucleotide sequence: TGTGCCTGCAGTTATGGGAGCATTGGATTCGCCTACGAGCAGTACTTC.

This clonotype was seen more than once but under ten times. V usage is TRBV5-1 and J usage is TRBJ1-2, with TRBD1 identical over 7 bases. J gave up 6 bases and V 4 bases, and 6 bases lay outside the gene matches. This CDR3 spans 13 amino acids. In germline, CDR1 is SGHRS, CDR2 YFSETQ. The CDR3 protein is CASSTDRVHGYTF. In DNA, the CDR3 is TGCGCCAGCAGCACAGACAGGGTCCATGGCTACACCTTC. Using reference TRBV5-1 and TRBJ1-2 for the parts outside the CDR3, the full variable domain is KAGVTQTPRYLIKTRGQQVTLSCSPISGHRSVSWYQQTPGQGLQFLFEYFSETQRNKGNFPGRFSGRQFSNSRSEMNVSTLELGDSALYLCASSTDRVHGYTFGSGTRLTVV.

Worth noting for this clonotype: One end of the junction varies from germline; a read error may be responsible. The rearrangement joins TRBV25-1 to TRBJ1-3, with 8 bases aligning to TRBD1. Germline V gene sequence: CDR1 MGHDK, CDR2 SYGVNS. The CDR3 sequence is 16 residues long. The CDR3 nucleotides read TGTGCCAGCAGTGGTGGACAGGGCAGTTCTGGAAACACCAAATATTTT. It encodes CASSGGQGSSGNTKYF.